The 8 T cell receptor beta chains reported below all come from one sample, sequenced in a study of cytomegalovirus exposure and HLA in healthy donors. Clones were read by immunoSEQ multiplex PCR, and TCRdb kept only the in-frame ones, dropping some. The sample lists 150,000 to 200,000 clones, about four fifths seen once, with under 3.5% in the top ten. Material for sequencing was PBMCs. These receptors all come from a woman aged 18-29 years in good health and CMV-seropositive.

This clone was detected only a few times. The chain is built from TRBV6-5 and TRBJ2-2; D is unclear. The V end lost 4 bases, the J end lost 3 bases, and 3 bases lay between the germline ends. This CDR3 is 12 amino acids long. Germline CDR1 is MNHEY and CDR2 is SVGAGI. CDR3 sequence reads: CASSSDTGELFF. CDR3 bases: TGTGCCAGCAGTTCTGACACCGGGGAGCTGTTTTTT.

The chain has TRBV2 and TRBJ2-7; a weak D match, TRBD1 (5 bases). The CDR3 is made up of 15 amino acids. Trimming removed 4 bases from V and 1 base from J, with 14 bases in between. CDR1 SNHLY and CDR2 FYNNEI come from the germline V gene. For the CDR3, the DNA is TGTGCCAGCAGTGTGTCACAGGCCTTTTCCTACGAGCAGTACTTC. Translation: CASSVSQAFSYEQYF.

CDR3 residues: CASYGTGAGNEQFF. DNA for the CDR3: TGTGCCAGCTACGGGACAGGGGCGGGGAATGAGCAGTTCTTC. J is TRBJ2-1 and V is TRBV6-1; 10 bases are a match to TRBD1. The germline V gene has CDR1 MNHNS and CDR2 SASEGT. The CDR3 totals 14 residues. The V and J ends lost 8 bases and 7 bases, in that order; junction bases with no gene match: 8.

The V call is TRBV6-5, the J call TRBJ1-1; 7 bases agree with TRBD1. Germline V gives CDR1 MNHEY, CDR2 SVGAGI. J was trimmed by 0 bases and V by 0 bases; bases with no gene match: 4. There are 16 residues in the CDR3. The CDR3 coding sequence is TGTGCCAGCAGTTACTCAGGGGGCACCATGAACACTGAAGCTTTCTTT. Translated: CASSYSGGTMNTEAFF.

The V call is TRBV4-2, the J call TRBJ2-2; 11 nucleotides match TRBD2. Germline-derived CDR1 and CDR2 are LGHNA and YNFKEQ. The CDR3 runs 17 residues. V trimming: 0 bases; J trimming: 5 bases; junction bases outside the gene matches: 5. The CDR3: CASSQDQSSGGTGELFF. The CDR3 DNA is TGTGCCAGCAGCCAAGACCAGTCTAGCGGGGGGACCGGGGAGCTGTTTTTT.

V usage is TRBV5-1 and J usage is TRBJ1-2; 8 bases align to TRBD1. This CDR3 is 15 amino acids long. Germline V gene lookup returns CDR1 SGHRS and CDR2 YFSETQ. V lost 0 bases, J lost 8 bases, and 9 bases stayed unmatched. The CDR3 DNA is TGCGCCAGCAGCTTGGAAGGACAGGGTCGTAGAGGCTACACCTTC. Translated: CASSLEGQGRRGYTF. Drawing the rest from reference TRBV5-1 and TRBJ1-2, the complete variable domain is KAGVTQTPRYLIKTRGQQVTLSCSPISGHRSVSWYQQTPGQGLQFLFEYFSETQRNKGNFPGRFSGRQFSNSRSEMNVSTLELGDSALYLCASSLEGQGRRGYTFGSGTRLTVV.

This sequence joins TRBV10-2 and TRBJ1-3, with D possibly TRBD1 on 6 matching bases. The CDR3 is 13 residues long. Germline values: CDR1 WSHSY, CDR2 SAAADI. The V end lost 9 bases, the J end lost 5 bases, and 14 bases lay between the germline ends. The CDR3: CASIEDRRNTIYF. The DNA of the CDR3 is TGCGCCAGTATAGAGGACAGACGAAACACCATATATTTT.

Concerning this clone: The sample contains more than one DNA sequence encoding this CDR3. The chain joins TRBV7-9 to TRBJ2-7; 7 bases agree with TRBD1. This CDR3 contains 12 residues. Germline loops: CDR1 SEHNR, CDR2 FQNEAQ (reference sequence). V lost 5 bases and J lost 5; bases outside the gene matches: 3. Written as DNA, the CDR3 is TGTGCCAGCAGCCTGGACAGGCACGAGCAGTACTTC. This encodes CASSLDRHEQYF. Filled out from reference TRBV7-9 and TRBJ2-7, the complete variable domain reads DTGVSQNPRHKITKRGQNVTFRCDPISEHNRLYWYRQTLGQGPEFLTYFQNEAQLEKSRLLSDRFSAERPKGSFSTLEIQRTEQGDSAMYLCASSLDRHEQYFGPGTRLTVT.